This record concerns one TCR beta chain sequence. These data belong to a study of CD8 T cells in Susac syndrome. This CDR3 spans 17 amino acids. Germline lookup yields CDR1 SGHVS and CDR2 FNYEAQ. V was cut by 2 bases and J by 3 bases, with 18 bases left in between. Random hexamers primed reverse transcription of roughly 0.5 to 1 ug RNA. Amplification of TCR beta CDR3 was carried out by immunoSEQ multiplex PCR, which covered 54 Vbeta and 13 Jbeta segments. Using its own MiXCR run on the immunoSEQ multiplex PCR reads, TCRdb lists one record per CDR3 protein. The top ten clones hold roughly 0.3% of a sample with approximately 110,000 distinct CDR3 sequences, 93% of them seen once.

The TCR comes from a human donor with multiple sclerosis. This chain uses TRBV7-6 with TRBJ2-3; tentative D call: TRBD1 (6 bases). The sequenced material came from CD8+ T cells from PBMCs. The CDR3 DNA reads TGTGCCAGCAGCTTAAATCCCAGGGGCTATCGGACAGATACGCAGTATTTT. This sequence encodes CASSLNPRGYRTDTQYF.